One T cell receptor (beta chain) is described in this entry. CDR1 and CDR2 (germline): SGHNT, YYREEE (reference sequence). The CDR3 consists of 15 residues. Unmatched junction bases numbered 16, after V lost 6 bases and J lost 8 bases. This record belongs to a study of cytomegalovirus exposure and HLA in healthy donors. The PCR was carried out with 60 Vbeta primers and 13 Jbeta primers. Clones were read by immunoSEQ multiplex PCR, and TCRdb kept only the in-frame ones, dropping some. The sample totals around 200,000 clones; its top ten clones hold over 0.95%. Sequencing was done on a sample of PBMCs. The receptor was derived from a girl aged 2 to 9 in good health and CMV-seropositive. The genes are TRBV5-4 and TRBJ1-2; TRBD1 matches at 7 bases. The chain's CDR3 is CASNPDEDRLVGYTF. As DNA, the CDR3 is TGTGCCAGCAACCCCGACGAGGACAGGTTGGTCGGCTACACCTTC.